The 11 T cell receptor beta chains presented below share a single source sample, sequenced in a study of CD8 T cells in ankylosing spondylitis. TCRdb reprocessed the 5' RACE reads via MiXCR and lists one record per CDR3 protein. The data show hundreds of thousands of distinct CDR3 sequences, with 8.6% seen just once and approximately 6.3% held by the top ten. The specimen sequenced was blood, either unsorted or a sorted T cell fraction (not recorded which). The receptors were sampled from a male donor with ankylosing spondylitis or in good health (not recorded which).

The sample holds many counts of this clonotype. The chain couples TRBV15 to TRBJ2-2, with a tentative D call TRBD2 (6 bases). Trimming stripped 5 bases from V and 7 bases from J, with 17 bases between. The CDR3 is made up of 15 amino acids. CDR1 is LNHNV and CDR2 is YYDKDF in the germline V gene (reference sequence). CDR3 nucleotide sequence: TGTGCCACCAGCGGGACCACGGAGGGCCACGGGGAGCTGTTTTTT. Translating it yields CATSGTTEGHGELFF.

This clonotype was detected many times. The CDR3 loop is CASSQQGYEQYF. The CDR3 coding sequence is TGTGCCAGCAGTCAGCAGGGTTACGAGCAGTACTTC. The V call is TRBV12-3 or TRBV12-4, the J call TRBJ2-7; maybe TRBD1 (5 bases). V was trimmed by 5 bases and J by 4 bases, leaving 9 bases between them. The CDR3 is 12 amino acids.

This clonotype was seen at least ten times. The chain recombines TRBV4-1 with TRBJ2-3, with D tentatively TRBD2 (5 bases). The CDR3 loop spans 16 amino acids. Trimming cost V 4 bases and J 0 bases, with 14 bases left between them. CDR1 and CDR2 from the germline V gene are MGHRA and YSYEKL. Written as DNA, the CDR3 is TGCGCCAGCAGCCCGCACCTCGGGGTTAGCACAGATACGCAGTATTTT. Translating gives CASSPHLGVSTDTQYF.

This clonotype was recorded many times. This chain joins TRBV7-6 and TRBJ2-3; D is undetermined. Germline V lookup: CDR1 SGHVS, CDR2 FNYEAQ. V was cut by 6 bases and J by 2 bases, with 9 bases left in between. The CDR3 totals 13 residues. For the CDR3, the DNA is TGTGCCAGCAGTTTCGCGGTCACAGATACGCAGTATTTT. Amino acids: CASSFAVTDTQYF.

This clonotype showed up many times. CDR3 nucleotide sequence: TGTGCCAGCAGTGGTAGCGGGAGGAGGTATGAGCAGTTCTTC. Protein product: CASSGSGRRYEQFF. The chain combines TRBV6-1 with TRBJ2-1; 10 positions match TRBD2. The CDR3 spans 14 residues. Germline V CDR1 and CDR2: MNHNS, SASEGT. Germline trimming cut 4 bases from V and 8 bases from J; bases unmatched to any gene: 5.

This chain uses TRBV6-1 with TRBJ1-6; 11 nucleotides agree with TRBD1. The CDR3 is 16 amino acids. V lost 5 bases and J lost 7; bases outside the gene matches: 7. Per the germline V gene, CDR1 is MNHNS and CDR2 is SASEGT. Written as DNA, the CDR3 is TGTGCCAGCAGTCAGGACAGGGGGCCTCCCAATTCACCCCTCCACTTT. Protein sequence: CASSQDRGPPNSPLHF.

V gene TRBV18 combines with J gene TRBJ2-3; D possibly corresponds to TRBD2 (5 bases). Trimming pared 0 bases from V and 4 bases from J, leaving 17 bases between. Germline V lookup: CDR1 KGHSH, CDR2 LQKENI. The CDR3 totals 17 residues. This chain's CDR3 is CASSPPSLGSGPDTQYF. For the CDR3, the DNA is TGTGCCAGCTCACCACCTTCATTAGGGAGCGGTCCAGATACGCAGTATTTT.

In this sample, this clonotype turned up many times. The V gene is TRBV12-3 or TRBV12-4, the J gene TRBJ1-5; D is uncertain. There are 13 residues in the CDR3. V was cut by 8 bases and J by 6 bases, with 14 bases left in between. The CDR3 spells CASEGPSGQPQHF. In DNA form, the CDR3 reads TGTGCCAGCGAAGGTCCTTCGGGTCAGCCCCAGCATTTT.

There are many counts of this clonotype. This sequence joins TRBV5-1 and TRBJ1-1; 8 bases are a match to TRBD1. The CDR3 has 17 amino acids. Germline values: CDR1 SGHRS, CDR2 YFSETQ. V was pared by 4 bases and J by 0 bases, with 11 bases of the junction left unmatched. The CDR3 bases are TGCGCCAGCAGCCTGGGACAGGTTAATTTGATGAACACTGAAGCTTTCTTT. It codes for CASSLGQVNLMNTEAFF.

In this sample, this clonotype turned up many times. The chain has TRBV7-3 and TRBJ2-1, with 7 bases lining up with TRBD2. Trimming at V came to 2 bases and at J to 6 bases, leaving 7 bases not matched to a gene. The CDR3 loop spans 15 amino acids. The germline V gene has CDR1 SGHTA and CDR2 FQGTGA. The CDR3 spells CASSLGSSGGNEQFF. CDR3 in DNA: TGTGCCAGCAGCTTAGGGTCTAGCGGAGGCAATGAGCAGTTCTTC.

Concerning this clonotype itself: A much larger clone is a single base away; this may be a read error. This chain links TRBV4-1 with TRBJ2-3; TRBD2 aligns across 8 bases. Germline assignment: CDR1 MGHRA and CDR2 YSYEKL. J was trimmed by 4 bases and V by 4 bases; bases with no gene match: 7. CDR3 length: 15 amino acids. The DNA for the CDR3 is TGCGCCAGCAGCCGATCGGTAGCGGGACCAGATACGCAGTATTTT. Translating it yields CASSRSVAGPDTQYF.